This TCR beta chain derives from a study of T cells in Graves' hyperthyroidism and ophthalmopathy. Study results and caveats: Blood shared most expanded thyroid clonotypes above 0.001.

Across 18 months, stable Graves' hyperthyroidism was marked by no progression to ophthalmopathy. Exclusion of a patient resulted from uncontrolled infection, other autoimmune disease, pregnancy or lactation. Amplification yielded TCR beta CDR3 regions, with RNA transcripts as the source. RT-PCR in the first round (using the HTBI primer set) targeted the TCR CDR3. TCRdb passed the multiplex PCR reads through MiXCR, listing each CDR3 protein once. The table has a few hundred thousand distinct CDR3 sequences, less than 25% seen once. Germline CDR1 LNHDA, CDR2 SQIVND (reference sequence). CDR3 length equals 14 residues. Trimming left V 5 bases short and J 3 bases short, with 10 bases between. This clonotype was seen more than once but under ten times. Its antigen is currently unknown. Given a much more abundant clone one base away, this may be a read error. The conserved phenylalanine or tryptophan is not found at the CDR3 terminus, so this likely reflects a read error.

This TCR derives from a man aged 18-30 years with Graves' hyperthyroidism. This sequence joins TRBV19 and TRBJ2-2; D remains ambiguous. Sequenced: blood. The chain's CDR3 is CASSASRYTGELFL. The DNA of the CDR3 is TGTGCCAGTAGTGCCTCTAGGTACACCGGGGAGCTGTTTTTG.